These T cell receptor beta chains were read from a single sample in a study of blood T cell repertoires in COVID-19. Profiled with immunoSEQ multiplex PCR; TCRdb holds only in-frame clones, not every one. The sample consists of 200,000 or so clones, 80% to 90% of them appearing once. Sequencing was done on a sample of PBMCs or T cells enriched from blood (not recorded which). The receptors shown here come from a woman aged 25 to 39 who had been exposed to COVID-19. The CDR3 runs from the conserved cysteine through the conserved F or W. The D gene is left open where the match is weak. Size tells how often a clone was seen (once, few, many) or the class of an expanded clone, and some rows leave it out.

clone_size	v_call	j_call	d_call	cdr3_nt	cdr3_aa
.	TRBV6-1	TRBJ1-5	.	TGTGCCAGCAGCGAAGGTGGAGGGTTGAATCAGCCCCAGCATTTT	CASSEGGGLNQPQHF
.	TRBV5-1	TRBJ2-1	TRBD1	TGCGCCAGCGCCAGGACAGGGAACATAAATGAGCAGTTCTTC	CASARTGNINEQFF
.	TRBV2	TRBJ1-1	.	TGTGCCAGCACGCCCTACAGTCGAACGGCGAACACTGAAGCTTTCTTT	CASTPYSRTANTEAFF
.	TRBV27	TRBJ1-3	TRBD1	TGTGCCAGCAGTCCATCAGGGGGCGGAAACACCATATATTTT	CASSPSGGGNTIYF
.	TRBV10-3	TRBJ1-2	TRBD1	TGTGCCACAACTTATGCTTGGACAGGGGAAGGCTACACCTTC	CATTYAWTGEGYTF
.	TRBV19	TRBJ1-5	TRBD1	TGTGCCAGTACCCCGCGGGACAGGGGATTCAATCAGCCCCAGCATTTT	CASTPRDRGFNQPQHF
.	TRBV21-1	TRBJ2-7	.	TGTGCCAGCAGCACCCCGGACAGTCCCACCGAGCAGTACTTC	CASSTPDSPTEQYF
.	TRBV7-2	TRBJ1-5	.	.	CASSLVGTGSSGRHF
.	TRBV5-1	TRBJ2-3	.	TGCGCCAGCAGCTTGTTCGGCGGAAGCACAGATACGCAGTATTTT	CASSLFGGSTDTQYF
.	TRBV5-4	TRBJ2-5	TRBD1	TGTGCCAGCAGCTTGGGACAGGGAGAGACCCAGTACTTC	CASSLGQGETQYF
.	TRBV27	TRBJ1-1	TRBD1	TGTGCCAGCAGTCTGGGACAGTCGTACACTGAAGCTTTCTTT	CASSLGQSYTEAFF
.	TRBV2	TRBJ2-7	.	TGTGCCAGCACGACTAGTTACGCCTTCTACGAGCAGTACTTC	CASTTSYAFYEQYF
few	TRBV10-3	TRBJ1-2	.	TGTGCCATCAGCGGGGGACGTAGAGCTAACTATGGCTACACCTTC	CAISGGRRANYGYTF
.	TRBV12-5	TRBJ1-2	TRBD1	TGTGCTAGTGGTGTGGGACAGACCTACTATGGCTACACCTTC	CASGVGQTYYGYTF
.	TRBV2	TRBJ2-1	.	TGTGCCAGCAGTGGGGGGCGATCCTCCTACAATGAGCAGTTCTTC	CASSGGRSSYNEQFF
.	TRBV3-1/TRBV3-2	TRBJ2-3	TRBD2	TGTGCCAGCAGCCCTAGGGGTGGACTAGCGGCTTTTGATACGCAGTATTTT	CASSPRGGLAAFDTQYF
.	TRBV2	TRBJ1-1	.	TGTGCCAGCAGTGAAGCGGTGGCCGCGGGGAACACTGAAGCTTTCTTT	CASSEAVAAGNTEAFF
.	TRBV5-1	TRBJ2-7	.	TGCGCCAGCAGCTTGGACAGGGTCACCTACGAGCAGTACTTC	CASSLDRVTYEQYF
.	TRBV12-3/TRBV12-4	TRBJ2-7	.	TGTGCCAGCAGTTCTCTCGACGAGCAGTACTTC	CASSSLDEQYF
.	TRBV9	TRBJ2-1	TRBD2	TGTGCCAGCAGCGGAAGACTAGCGGGAGTTTCCTACAATGAGCAGTTCTTC	CASSGRLAGVSYNEQFF
few	TRBV5-1	TRBJ1-2	TRBD1	TGCGCCAGCAGCCAACTAACAGGGGGTGGTGGCTACACCTTC	CASSQLTGGGGYTF
.	TRBV5-4	TRBJ1-1	.	TGTGCCAGCAGCTTGTCCCAGGATAGGAACACTGAAGCTTTCTTT	CASSLSQDRNTEAFF
few	TRBV14	TRBJ1-2	.	TGTGCCAGCAGCCAAGATAATCGGTATGGCTACACCTTC	CASSQDNRYGYTF
.	TRBV29-1	TRBJ1-4	.	TGCAGCGTTGAATTGGGCAGGCGGGGTGAAAAACTGTTTTTT	CSVELGRRGEKLFF
.	TRBV5-1	TRBJ2-7	TRBD2	TGCGCCAGCAGCTTGCGGCTAGCGGGAGAAAAGTACGAGCAGTACTTC	CASSLRLAGEKYEQYF
few	TRBV5-1	TRBJ1-5	TRBD1	TGCGCCAGCAGCGACGGGACAGCTAATCAGCCCCAGCATTTT	CASSDGTANQPQHF
once	TRBV10-3	TRBJ2-7	.	TGTGCCATCCGGCAGGGGACTACCTCCTACGAGCAGTACTTC	CAIRQGTTSYEQYF
few	TRBV6-1	TRBJ1-5	.	TGTGCCAGCAGTGAGAGCTGGGGAGGGGGCAATCAGCCCCAGCATTTT	CASSESWGGGNQPQHF
.	TRBV5-6	TRBJ1-6	.	TGTGCCAGCAGCTTTTTACAGGGCTATGATTCACCCCTCCACTTT	CASSFLQGYDSPLHF
.	TRBV29-1	TRBJ1-2	TRBD1	TGCAGCGCCTATTTGGACAGGGGGCCTAGTGGCTACACCTTC	CSAYLDRGPSGYTF
.	TRBV5-5	TRBJ2-7	TRBD1	TGTGCCAGCAGCTGGGAGGGACAGGGGAGCTACGAGCAGTACTTC	CASSWEGQGSYEQYF
.	TRBV29-1	TRBJ2-1	TRBD2	TGCAGCGTTAACGGACTAGAACAATCCTACAATGAGCAGTTCTTC	CSVNGLEQSYNEQFF
.	TRBV28	TRBJ2-7	.	TGTGCCAGCAGTGGGGGGGCGAGGGTTGGCTCCTACGAGCAGTACTTC	CASSGGARVGSYEQYF
.	TRBV28	TRBJ1-6	.	TGTGCCAGCAGTACCTACAGGGAAAGCTCCTATAATTCACCCCTCCACTTT	CASSTYRESSYNSPLHF
.	TRBV7-2	TRBJ2-7	.	TGTGCCAGCAGCAACAGGGTACTCTACGAGCAGTACTTC	CASSNRVLYEQYF